Presented here are 26 T cell receptor beta chains from one specimen sequenced in a study of CD8 T cells in Susac syndrome. It was with random hexamers that roughly 0.5 to 1 ug RNA was reverse transcribed. TCRdb re-called the immunoSEQ multiplex PCR reads with MiXCR, one entry per CDR3 protein. The table has about 130,000 distinct CDR3 sequences, 95% seen once. The sequencing sample was made of CD8+ T cells from PBMCs. The receptors shown here come from a human donor with Susac syndrome.

The chain couples TRBV29-1 to TRBJ2-1; TRBD1 matches 7 bases. This CDR3 has 17 amino acids. Germline loops: CDR1 SQVTM, CDR2 ANQGSEA. After removal of 0 bases from V and 1 base from J, the junction contained 9 bases not matched to a gene. The chain's CDR3 is CSVEDGYTGASYNEQFF. DNA of the CDR3: TGCAGCGTTGAAGACGGGTATACAGGGGCTTCCTACAATGAGCAGTTCTTC.

J is TRBJ1-5 and V is TRBV7-6; D ambiguous. Germline V CDR1 and CDR2: SGHVS, FNYEAQ. The V gene lost 3 bases and the J gene lost 0 bases, with 3 bases spanning the gap. This CDR3 has 13 residues. CDR3 bases: TGTGCCAGCAGCTTCCATAGCAATCAGCCCCAGCATTTT. It specifies CASSFHSNQPQHF.

This chain connects TRBV28 to TRBJ1-2; possibly TRBD1 for D (6 bases). The CDR3 is 13 residues long. The germline V gene encodes CDR1 MDHEN and CDR2 SYDVKM. V was clipped by 6 bases and J by 4 bases, with 12 bases between them. The DNA of the CDR3 is TGTGCCAGCAGCGACCGGGACACCTATGGCTACACCTTC. Its protein product is CASSDRDTYGYTF.

The chain carries TRBV24-1 and TRBJ1-5; possible D gene TRBD1, 5 bases. The CDR3 extends over 14 amino acids. The germline gives CDR1 KGHDR, CDR2 SFDVKD. The V gene lost 9 bases and the J gene lost 0 bases, with 11 bases spanning the gap. CDR3 nucleotide sequence: TGTGCCACCGAGGGGCCTGATAGCAATCAGCCCCAGCATTTT. Translation: CATEGPDSNQPQHF.

The rearrangement joins TRBV9 to TRBJ1-2; D is uncertain. Trimming took 0 bases from V and 5 from J, leaving 20 bases between them. CDR1 and CDR2 (germline): SGDLS, YYNGEE. CDR3 length: 17 amino acids. The CDR3 reads CASSVEGPAGSLYGYTF. In DNA form, the CDR3 reads TGTGCCAGCAGCGTAGAGGGCCCGGCAGGAAGCTTGTATGGCTACACCTTC.

The CDR3 sequence is CATRELAGDYEQYF. CDR3 nucleotides: TGTGCCACCAGGGAACTAGCGGGAGACTACGAGCAGTACTTC. The chain couples TRBV24-1 to TRBJ2-7; TRBD2 matches 11 bases. Germline V gene sequence: CDR1 KGHDR, CDR2 SFDVKD. The CDR3 extends over 14 amino acids. The V gene end was trimmed by 7 bases and the J gene end by 3 bases; junction bases not matched to a gene: 4.

The chain employs TRBV7-6 and TRBJ2-2, with 7 nucleotides matching TRBD2. Germline V CDR1 and CDR2: SGHVS, FNYEAQ. J gave up 10 bases and V 1 base, and 9 bases lay outside the gene matches. CDR3 length: 15 residues. This CDR3 is CASSLGQAGEVELFF. In DNA, the CDR3 is TGTGCCAGCAGCTTAGGTCAGGCGGGAGAGGTGGAGCTGTTTTTT.

DNA of the CDR3: TGTGCCTGGATCGTCGGCAGTCCTAATGAGCAGTTCTTC. Translation: CAWIVGSPNEQFF. The rearrangement links TRBV30 to TRBJ2-1; D is undetermined. Per the germline V gene, CDR1 is GTSNPN and CDR2 is SVGIG (reference sequence). The CDR3 sequence is 13 residues long. Trimming pared 4 bases from V and 7 bases from J, leaving 14 bases between.

DNA of the CDR3: TGTGCCAGCAGCTCAGGGGCGTATAGCAATCAGCCCCAGCATTTT. Translated: CASSSGAYSNQPQHF. The chain uses TRBV28 and TRBJ1-5; D may be TRBD1 (6 bases). V was shortened by 6 bases and J by 0 bases, with 12 bases between the two germline ends. Germline CDR1 and CDR2: MDHEN and SYDVKM. The CDR3 spans 15 residues.

This chain connects TRBV3-1 to TRBJ2-1; D perhaps matches TRBD2 (5 bases). The CDR3 spans 17 residues. The V gene lost 2 bases and the J gene lost 0 bases, with 14 bases spanning the gap. Looked up from germline, CDR1 is LGHDT and CDR2 is YNNKEL (reference sequence). The DNA for the CDR3 is TGTGCCAGCAGCCAAAATCCCGGGAAGAGCTCCTACAATGAGCAGTTCTTC. This gives the protein CASSQNPGKSSYNEQFF.

The genes are TRBV28 and TRBJ2-7; 9 bases match TRBD2. The junction had 8 bases not matched to a gene; V was cut back by 5 bases and J by 3 bases. The CDR3 covers 15 residues. Germline V gene data show CDR1 as MDHEN and CDR2 as SYDVKM. The CDR3 DNA reads as TGTGCCAGCAGTCCACCGGGACTAGCTTTCTACGAGCAGTACTTC. Amino acids: CASSPPGLAFYEQYF. Complete variable domain (other parts from reference TRBV28 and TRBJ2-7): DVKVTQSSRYLVKRTGEKVFLECVQDMDHENMFWYRQDPGLGLRLIYFSYDVKMKEKGDIPEGYSVSREKKERFSLILESASTNQTSMYLCASSPPGLAFYEQYFGPGTRLTVT.

This rearrangement joins TRBV13 to TRBJ2-5; D is perhaps TRBD2 (6 bases). V was shortened by 5 bases and J by 5 bases, with 15 bases between the two germline ends. From germline, CDR1 is PRHDT and CDR2 FYEKMQ (reference sequence). This CDR3 is built from 14 residues. CDR3 in DNA: TGTGCCAGCAGCGTGGGAAGTGGGGGGGAGACCCAGTACTTC. Translated: CASSVGSGGETQYF.

As to this clonotype: An end of the junction differs from the germline gene, which may be a read error. V is TRBV7-7 and J is TRBJ2-3; D uncertain. Germline V lookup: CDR1 SSHAT, CDR2 FNYEAQ (reference sequence). The CDR3 is 14 amino acids. In DNA, the CDR3 is TGTGCTAGCAGCCGATCCGACATGGGGGATACGCAGTATTTT. It yields the protein CASSRSDMGDTQYF.

This clonotype was counted only a few times. The rearrangement uses TRBV27 and TRBJ2-1, with D possibly TRBD2 on 6 matching bases. CDR1 MNHEY and CDR2 SMNVEV come from the germline V gene (reference sequence). V was pared by 6 bases and J by 5 bases, with 14 bases between. The CDR3 consists of 14 residues. The CDR3 is CASRAAGGHNEQFF. The DNA for the CDR3 is TGTGCCAGCAGAGCCGCCGGGGGACACAATGAGCAGTTCTTC.

This chain links TRBV6-2 or TRBV6-3 with TRBJ2-2; TRBD1 matches at 8 bases. Trimming cost V 0 bases and J 0 bases; bases outside gene matches: 3. Germline assignment: CDR1 MNHEY and CDR2 SVGEGT. This CDR3 has 17 residues. The CDR3 is CASSYSSDRANTGELFF. The DNA of the CDR3 is TGTGCCAGCAGTTACTCTTCGGACAGGGCGAACACCGGGGAGCTGTTTTTT.

The chain has TRBV7-9 and TRBJ2-2, with a tentative D call TRBD2 (5 bases). From germline, CDR1 is SEHNR and CDR2 FQNEAQ (reference sequence). The V end was cut by 2 bases, the J end by 8 bases, with 21 bases between. The CDR3 consists of 17 residues. CDR3 sequence: CASSLSAGGWTGGELFF. CDR3 bases: TGTGCCAGCAGCTTATCCGCCGGCGGCTGGACTGGTGGGGAGCTGTTTTTT. Combining the CDR3 with reference TRBV7-9 and TRBJ2-2 gives the whole variable domain DTGVSQNPRHKITKRGQNVTFRCDPISEHNRLYWYRQTLGQGPEFLTYFQNEAQLEKSRLLSDRFSAERPKGSFSTLEIQRTEQGDSAMYLCASSLSAGGWTGGELFFGEGSRLTVL.

V is TRBV5-6 and J is TRBJ2-7; 13 nucleotides match TRBD2. This CDR3 is 16 amino acids long. V lost 3 bases to trimming and J lost 2 bases; unmatched junction nucleotides: 5. Per germline, CDR1 SGHDT and CDR2 YYEEEE. The CDR3 DNA reads TGTGCCAGCAGCTCCGGACTAGCGGGAGTTCCCTACGAGCAGTACTTC. Protein: CASSSGLAGVPYEQYF.

V is TRBV6-2 or TRBV6-3 and J is TRBJ2-7; TRBD1 matches at 8 bases. V dropped 3 bases and J dropped 3; count of bases not matched to a gene: 13. This CDR3 is built from 17 residues. In germline, CDR1 is MNHEY, CDR2 SVGEGT. CDR3 in DNA: TGTGCCAGCAGTTATCCCCCGGGGCAGGGGGCGAACTACGAGCAGTACTTC. Its translation is CASSYPPGQGANYEQYF.

The CDR3 reads CASSLAKGVGETQYF. The CDR3 DNA reads TGCGCCAGCAGCTTGGCCAAGGGAGTCGGGGAGACCCAGTACTTC. The chain carries TRBV5-1 and TRBJ2-5; D is possibly TRBD2 (5 bases). The V end lost 0 bases, the J end lost 5 bases, and 14 bases lay between the germline ends. This CDR3 has 15 residues. Germline CDR1 and CDR2: SGHRS and YFSETQ.

V is TRBV11-3 and J is TRBJ2-1; D is perhaps TRBD1 (6 bases). The germline V gene has CDR1 SGHNT and CDR2 YENEEA. V was cut by 5 bases and J by 5 bases, with 13 bases left in between. The CDR3 loop spans 14 amino acids. The CDR3 DNA reads as TGTGCCAGCAGCCAGCGGACAGCCCACAATGAGCAGTTCTTC. Translating it yields CASSQRTAHNEQFF.

This chain joins TRBV20-1 and TRBJ1-1; maybe TRBD1 (5 bases). Germline-derived CDR1 and CDR2 are DFQATT and SNEGSKA (reference sequence). V was trimmed by 5 bases and J by 0 bases, leaving 10 bases between them. The CDR3 covers 13 residues. The CDR3 DNA is TGCAGTGCTGACAGAGAATTGAACACTGAAGCTTTCTTT. Amino acid sequence: CSADRELNTEAFF.

This clonotype was seen once. The gene calls are TRBV6-9 and TRBJ1-2; perhaps TRBD1 as D (5 bases). This CDR3 spans 14 amino acids. CDR1 and CDR2 (germline): MNHGY, SVAAGI. The V and J ends lost 7 bases and 1 base respectively, with 13 bases between them. The CDR3 sequence: CASNLTEDNYGYTF. As DNA, the CDR3 is TGTGCCAGCAACCTGACAGAAGATAACTATGGCTACACCTTC.

The gene calls are TRBV9 and TRBJ1-1, with D possibly being TRBD1 (5 bases). The CDR3 is 14 amino acids. Trimming took 2 bases from V and 11 from J, leaving 19 bases between them. Germline-derived CDR1 and CDR2 are SGDLS and YYNGEE. CDR3 nucleotides: TGTGCCAGCAGCGTGGGGGTGTATGAGGCCGCTGCTTTCTTT. Its protein is CASSVGVYEAAAFF.

This chain joins TRBV11-2 and TRBJ1-1; D is undetermined. The CDR3 consists of 14 residues. Trimming removed 0 bases at V and 4 bases at J, with 9 bases between. The V gene's germline CDR1 is SGHAT and CDR2 FQNNGV. CDR3 bases: TGTGCCAGCAGCTTAGAGGCCCCCTCCACTGAAGCTTTCTTT. Amino acid sequence: CASSLEAPSTEAFF.

The rearrangement uses TRBV24-1 and TRBJ2-3; D call uncertain. There are 13 residues in the CDR3. Trimming shortened V by 3 bases and J by 3 bases, and 6 bases separated the two germline ends. Germline CDR1 reads KGHDR; CDR2 reads SFDVKD. The CDR3 nucleotides are TGTGCCACCAGTGATCCTTCAACAGATACGCAGTATTTT. Amino acids: CATSDPSTDTQYF.

V is TRBV20-1 and J is TRBJ1-5; D is undetermined. This CDR3 spans 16 amino acids. The germline CDR1 and CDR2 sequences are DFQATT and SNEGSKA (reference sequence). Trimming pared 0 bases from V and 0 bases from J, leaving 12 bases between. The CDR3 DNA sequence: TGCAGTGCTAGAGACGCGTCCGGCAGTAGCAATCAGCCCCAGCATTTT. This gives the protein CSARDASGSSNQPQHF.